This TCR beta chain was captured in a study of neurological immune-mediated disorders. Whole-study results and caveats: Multiple sclerosis was found to have the least TCR clonal expansion, below healthy controls, and HTLV-1-associated myelopathy the most. No sharing of CDR3 amino acid sequences was observed among expanded clones across subjects, suggesting private repertoires in all groups.

5'RACE employing 10-nucleotide random UMIs yielded the cDNA. TCRdb re-analysed the 5' RACE reads in MiXCR, keeping a single row per CDR3 protein. The profile shows about 19,000 distinct CDR3 sequences, about 7.5% of them singletons. The germline V gene has CDR1 SGHVS and CDR2 FNYEAQ. The J segment lost 5 bases and the V segment lost 5 bases, leaving 11 bases of the junction unmatched. The CDR3 extends over 16 amino acids. Sorted libraries were made with about a million CD4+ or CD8+ T cells. This clonotype was seen ten or more times. Its antigen is currently unknown. The origin of this receptor is a woman aged 30 to 39 with HTLV-1-associated myelopathy (HAM/TSP). The specimen sequenced was CD8+ T cells from blood. The chain joins TRBV7-6 to TRBJ2-3, with 9 bases matching TRBD2. CDR3 region: CASSIARRGGGDTQYF. In DNA form, the CDR3 reads TGTGCCAGCAGCATCGCCCGGCGGGGGGGGGGAGATACGCAGTATTTT.